These T cell receptor beta chains were read from a single sample in a study of CD8+CD57+ T cells in acquired aplastic anemia. TCRdb fed the reads into MiXCR, producing one record per CDR3 protein. The sample records some 200,000 distinct CDR3 sequences, 40% to 50% being singletons. Sequencing was carried out using sorted CD4+, CD8+, or CD8+CD57+ T cells (not recorded which) from PBMCs. These receptor sequences come from a human donor with aplastic anemia. Both conserved end residues are part of each CDR3. A D gene is named only where the DNA matches it firmly. Clone size is not always given. Where it is, it says once, few, many or a class for expanded clones.

>TRBJ2-7|many|-|TRBV4-2
CASSYDPTGPYYEQYF
TGTGCCAGCAGCTATGACCCGACAGGTCCCTACTACGAGCAGTACTTC
>TRBJ1-2|-|-|TRBV7-2
CASSIRQVGGYTF
TGTGCCAGCAGCATCCGACAGGTTGGCGGCTACACCTTC
>TRBJ2-2|-|-|TRBV10-2
CASRYGFGELFF
TGCGCCAGCAGATACGGATTCGGGGAGCTGTTTTTT
>TRBJ2-1|-|-|TRBV11-2
CASSYRDNAYNEQFF
TGTGCCAGCAGCTACCGGGACAATGCCTACAATGAGCAGTTCTTC
>TRBJ1-2|-|-|TRBV2
CATSQVGAYGYTF
TGTGCCACCTCACAGGTGGGTGCTTATGGCTACACCTTC
>TRBJ2-7|-|-|TRBV14
CASSQDWGRQHEQYF
TGTGCCAGCAGCCAAGATTGGGGCAGGCAGCACGAGCAGTACTTC
>TRBJ2-3|many|-|TRBV19
CASSTYALVPGTLLSDTQYF
TGTGCCAGTAGTACTTACGCACTGGTCCCCGGGACCCTCCTATCAGATACGCAGTATTTT
>TRBJ1-6|many|-|TRBV19
CASSMGRDRGNSPLHF
TGTGCCAGTAGTATGGGTCGTGATAGGGGAAATTCACCCCTCCACTTT
>TRBJ2-1|many|TRBD2|TRBV2
CASSNIAGGPDEQFF
TGTGCCAGCAGTAATATAGCGGGAGGGCCCGATGAGCAGTTCTTC
>TRBJ2-5|-|TRBD1|TRBV10-3
CAISGGQGETQYF
TGTGCCATCAGTGGGGGACAGGGAGAGACCCAGTACTTC
>TRBJ2-7|-|-|TRBV6-1
CASSEDLAPLPYEQYF
TGTGCCAGCAGTGAAGACCTAGCACCCCTGCCCTACGAGCAGTACTTC
>TRBJ2-5|-|TRBD2|TRBV20-1
CSARGLGLAGGETRYF
TGCAGTGCTAGAGGCCTGGGACTAGCGGGAGGAGAGACCCGGTACTTC
>TRBJ1-5|-|-|TRBV19
CASTTYSGEQPQHF
TGTGCCAGTACTACTTATTCAGGGGAGCAGCCCCAGCATTTT
>TRBJ1-2|many|TRBD1|TRBV7-9
CASSTYDRVGYTF
TGTGCCAGCAGCACGTACGACAGGGTAGGCTACACCTTC
>TRBJ2-7|-|TRBD1|TRBV27
CASSSNGQGGESDEQYF
TGTGCCAGCAGTTCCAACGGACAGGGAGGAGAGTCCGACGAGCAGTACTTC
>TRBJ1-2|many|TRBD1|TRBV19
CASSRDRANYGYTF
TGTGCCAGTAGCCGGGACAGAGCTAACTATGGCTACACCTTC
>TRBJ2-7|many|TRBD2|TRBV25-1
CASSFQLAGYSYEQYF
TGTGCCAGCAGTTTTCAGCTAGCGGGTTACTCCTACGAGCAGTACTTC
>TRBJ1-2|few|TRBD1|TRBV9
CASSPGTGPLGSYTF
TGTGCCAGCAGCCCAGGGACAGGCCCACTGGGGAGCTACACCTTC
>TRBJ2-3|-|-|TRBV11-1
CASSPATSVALDTQYF
TGTGCCAGCAGCCCCGCCACCAGCGTAGCTCTGGATACGCAGTATTTT
>TRBJ2-1|-|-|TRBV12-3/TRBV12-4
CASSTSDFNEQFF
TGTGCCAGCAGTACCTCGGACTTCAATGAGCAGTTCTTC
>TRBJ2-1|many|-|TRBV6-1
CASRPKVSSDEQFF
TGTGCCAGCAGGCCCAAAGTGAGTAGCGATGAGCAGTTCTTC
>TRBJ1-1|few|-|TRBV12-3/TRBV12-4
CASSLRPGSGTEAFF
TGTGCCAGCAGTTTACGGCCGGGCTCCGGCACTGAAGCTTTCTTT
>TRBJ2-7|-|-|TRBV4-3
CASSQDGTEQYF
TGCGCCAGCAGCCAAGATGGGACCGAGCAGTACTTC
>TRBJ2-3|-|TRBD2|TRBV4-2
CASSKGLAGADTQYF
TGTGCCAGCAGCAAAGGACTAGCGGGAGCAGATACGCAGTATTTT
>TRBJ1-1|-|-|TRBV25-1
CASSVADTMNTEAFF
TGTGCCAGCAGTGTGGCAGACACCATGAACACTGAAGCTTTCTTT